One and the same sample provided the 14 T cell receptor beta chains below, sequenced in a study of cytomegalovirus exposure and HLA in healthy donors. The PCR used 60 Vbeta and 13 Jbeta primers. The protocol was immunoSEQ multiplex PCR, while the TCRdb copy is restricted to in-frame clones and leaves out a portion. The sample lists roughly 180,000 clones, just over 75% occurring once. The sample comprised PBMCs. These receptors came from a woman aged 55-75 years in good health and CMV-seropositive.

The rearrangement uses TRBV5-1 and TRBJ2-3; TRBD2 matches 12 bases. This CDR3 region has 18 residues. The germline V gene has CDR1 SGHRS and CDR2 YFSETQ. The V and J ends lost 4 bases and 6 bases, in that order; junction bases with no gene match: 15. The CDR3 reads CASSVGTGTSGLGDTQYF. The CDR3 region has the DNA TGCGCCAGCAGCGTGGGGACCGGGACTAGCGGGTTAGGGGATACGCAGTATTTT.

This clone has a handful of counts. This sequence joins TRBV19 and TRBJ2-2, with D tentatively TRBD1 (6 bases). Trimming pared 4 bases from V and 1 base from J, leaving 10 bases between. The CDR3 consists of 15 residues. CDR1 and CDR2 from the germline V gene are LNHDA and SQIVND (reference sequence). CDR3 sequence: CASSRGGLNTGELFF. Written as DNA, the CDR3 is TGTGCCAGTAGTAGAGGGGGTCTGAACACCGGGGAGCTGTTTTTT.

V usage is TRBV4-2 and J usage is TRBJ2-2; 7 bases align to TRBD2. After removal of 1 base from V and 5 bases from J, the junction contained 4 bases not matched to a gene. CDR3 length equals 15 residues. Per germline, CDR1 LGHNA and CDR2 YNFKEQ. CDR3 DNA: TGTGCCAGCAGCCAAGTGAGCGGGGAAACCGGGGAGCTGTTTTTT. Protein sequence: CASSQVSGETGELFF.

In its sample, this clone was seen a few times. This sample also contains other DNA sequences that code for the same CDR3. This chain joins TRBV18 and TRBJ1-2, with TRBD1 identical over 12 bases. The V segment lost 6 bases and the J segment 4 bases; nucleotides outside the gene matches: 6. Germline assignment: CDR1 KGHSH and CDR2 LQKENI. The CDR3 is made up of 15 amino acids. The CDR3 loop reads CASSQGQGASYGYTF. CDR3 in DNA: TGTGCCAGCTCCCAGGGACAGGGGGCTTCCTATGGCTACACCTTC.

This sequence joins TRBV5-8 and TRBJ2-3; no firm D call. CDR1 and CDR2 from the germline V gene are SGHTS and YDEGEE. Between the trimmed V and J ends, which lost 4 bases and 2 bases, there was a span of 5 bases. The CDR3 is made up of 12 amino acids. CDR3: CASSPSTDTQYF. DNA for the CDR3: TGTGCCAGCAGCCCCTCCACAGATACGCAGTATTTT.

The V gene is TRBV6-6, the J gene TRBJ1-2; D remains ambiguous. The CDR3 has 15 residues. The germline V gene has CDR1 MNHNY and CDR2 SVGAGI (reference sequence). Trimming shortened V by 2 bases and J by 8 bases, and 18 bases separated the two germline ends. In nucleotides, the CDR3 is TGTGCCAGCAGTTACCCCCCCGGCGGCCGGGAAGGCTACACCTTC. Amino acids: CASSYPPGGREGYTF.

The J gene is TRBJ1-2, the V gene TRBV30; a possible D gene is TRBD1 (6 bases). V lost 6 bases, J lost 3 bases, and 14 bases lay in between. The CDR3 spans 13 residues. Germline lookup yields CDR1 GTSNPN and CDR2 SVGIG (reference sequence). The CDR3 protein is CACLSGGHYGYTF. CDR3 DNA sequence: TGTGCCTGCCTTTCCGGGGGGCACTATGGCTACACCTTC. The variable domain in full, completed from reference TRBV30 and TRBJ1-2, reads SQTIHQWPATLVQPVGSPLSLECTVEGTSNPNLYWYRQAAGRGLQLLFYSVGIGQISSEVPQNLSASRPQDRQFILSSKKLLLSDSGFYLCACLSGGHYGYTFGSGTRLTVV.

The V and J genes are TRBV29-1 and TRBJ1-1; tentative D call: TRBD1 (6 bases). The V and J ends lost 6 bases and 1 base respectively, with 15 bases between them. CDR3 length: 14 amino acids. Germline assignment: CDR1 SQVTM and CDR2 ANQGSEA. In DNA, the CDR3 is TGCAGCGTGCAACCTCGACAGGCGAACACTGAAGCTTTCTTT. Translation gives CSVQPRQANTEAFF.

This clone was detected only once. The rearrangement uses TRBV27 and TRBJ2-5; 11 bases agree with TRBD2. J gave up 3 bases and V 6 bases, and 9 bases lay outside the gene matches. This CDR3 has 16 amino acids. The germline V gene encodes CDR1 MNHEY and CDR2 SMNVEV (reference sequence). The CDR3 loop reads CASSVSSGRGEETQYF. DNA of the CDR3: TGTGCCAGCAGCGTTAGTAGCGGGAGGGGGGAAGAGACCCAGTACTTC.

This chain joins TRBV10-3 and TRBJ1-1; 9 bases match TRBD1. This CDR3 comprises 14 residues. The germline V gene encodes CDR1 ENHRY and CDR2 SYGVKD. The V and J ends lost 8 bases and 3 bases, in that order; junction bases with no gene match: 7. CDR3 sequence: CAIGNRGLDTEAFF. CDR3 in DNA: TGTGCCATCGGAAACAGGGGGCTGGACACTGAAGCTTTCTTT.

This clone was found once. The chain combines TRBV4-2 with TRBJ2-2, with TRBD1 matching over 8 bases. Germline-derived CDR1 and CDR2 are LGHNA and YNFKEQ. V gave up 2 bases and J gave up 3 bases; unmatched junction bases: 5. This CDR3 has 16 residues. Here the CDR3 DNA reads TGTGCCAGCAGCCAACCCGGACAGGGCCACACCGGGGAGCTGTTTTTT. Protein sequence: CASSQPGQGHTGELFF.

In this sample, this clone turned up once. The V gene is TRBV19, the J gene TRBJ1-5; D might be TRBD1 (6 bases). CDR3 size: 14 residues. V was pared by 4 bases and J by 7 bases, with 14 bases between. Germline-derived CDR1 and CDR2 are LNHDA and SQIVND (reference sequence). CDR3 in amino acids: CASSTSGGPQPQHF. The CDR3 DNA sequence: TGTGCCAGTAGTACCTCTGGGGGCCCGCAGCCCCAGCATTTT.

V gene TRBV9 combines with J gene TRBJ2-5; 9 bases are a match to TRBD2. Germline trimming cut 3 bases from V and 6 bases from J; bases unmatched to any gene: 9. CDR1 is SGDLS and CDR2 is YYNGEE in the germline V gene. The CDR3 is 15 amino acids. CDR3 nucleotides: TGTGCCAGCAGCGAAGGCGGGGGGGCGGTGAAGACCCAGTACTTC. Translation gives CASSEGGGAVKTQYF. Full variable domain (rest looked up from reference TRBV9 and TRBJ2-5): DSGVTQTPKHLITATGQRVTLRCSPRSGDLSVYWYQQSLDQGLQFLIQYYNGEERAKGNILERFSAQQFPDLHSELNLSSLELGDSALYFCASSEGGGAVKTQYFGPGTRLLVL.

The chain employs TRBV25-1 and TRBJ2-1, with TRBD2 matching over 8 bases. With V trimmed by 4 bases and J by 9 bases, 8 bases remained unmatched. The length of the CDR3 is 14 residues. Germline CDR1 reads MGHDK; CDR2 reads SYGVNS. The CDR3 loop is CASSAPTSVTEQFF. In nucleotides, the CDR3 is TGTGCCAGCAGTGCGCCGACTAGCGTCACTGAGCAGTTCTTC. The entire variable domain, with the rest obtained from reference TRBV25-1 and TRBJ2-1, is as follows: EADIYQTPRYLVIGTGKKITLECSQTMGHDKMYWYQQDPGMELHLIHYSYGVNSTEKGDLSSESTVSRIRTEHFPLTLESARPSHTSQYLCASSAPTSVTEQFFGPGTRLTVL.